What follows describes a single T cell receptor (beta chain). Its antigen is not known. The sample comes from a study of OX40 agonist ivuxolimab in advanced cancers. Study results and limitations: Partial responders receiving 0.1-3.0 mg/kg showed among the lowest clonal expansion.

Patients with autoimmune history or systemic immunosuppression were excluded. The CDR3 has 14 amino acids. The repertoire was sequenced with immunoSEQ multiplex PCR; TCRdb's copy has only in-frame clones and lacks some. This table holds more than 60,000 clones, around 87% found once. The rearrangement joins TRBV21-1 to TRBJ2-7; the table's TRBD2 call for D was not verified on the DNA. TRBV21-1 is labeled a pseudogene. The sample here was CD4+ or CD8+ T cells sorted from blood, taken in a trial of the OX40 agonist ivuxolimab. This sequence originates from an adult with an advanced solid tumor such as melanoma, head and neck, liver or kidney cancer. CDR3 bases: TGTGCCAGCAGCAAAATTAGAGTAAACTACGAGCAGTACTTC. It yields the protein CASSKIRVNYEQYF.